The clone carrying this T cell receptor (beta chain) was detected only a few times. The sample originates from a study of T-cell reconstitution after alpha-beta-depleted transplantation in children. Germline values: CDR1 MDHEN, CDR2 SYDVKM. V was clipped by 7 bases and J by 10 bases, with 18 bases between them. The CDR3 runs 13 residues. The TCRbeta library was prepared with unique molecular identifiers. One entry per CDR3 protein results from TCRdb running MiXCR on the PCR reads. The sample includes approximately 590,000 distinct CDR3 sequences, 10% of them seen just once. The sequence was obtained from a human donor who donated a stem cell graft to a child with acute myeloid leukemia. V gene TRBV28 combines with J gene TRBJ2-3; the D is unclear. Material: PBMCs from the stem cell graft donor, obtained from the stem cell graft. The CDR3 DNA reads TGTGCCAGCACCGGATTCTATGTACGGGCGCAGTATTTT. It yields the protein CASTGFYVRAQYF.